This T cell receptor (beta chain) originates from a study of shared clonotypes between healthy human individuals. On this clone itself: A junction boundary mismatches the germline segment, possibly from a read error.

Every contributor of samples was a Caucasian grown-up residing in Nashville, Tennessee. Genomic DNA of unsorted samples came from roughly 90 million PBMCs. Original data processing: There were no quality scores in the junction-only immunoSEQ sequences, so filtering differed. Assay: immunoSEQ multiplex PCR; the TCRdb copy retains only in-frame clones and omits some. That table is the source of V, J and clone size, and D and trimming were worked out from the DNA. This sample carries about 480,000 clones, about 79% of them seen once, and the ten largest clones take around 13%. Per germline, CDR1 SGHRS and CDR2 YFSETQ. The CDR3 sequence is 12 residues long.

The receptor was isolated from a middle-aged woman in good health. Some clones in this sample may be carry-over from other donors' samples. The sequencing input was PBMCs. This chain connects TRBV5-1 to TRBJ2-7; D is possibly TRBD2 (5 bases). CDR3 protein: CASSLNRERANF. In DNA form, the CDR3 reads TGCGCCAGCAGCTTGAATAGGGAGCGTGCGAACTTC.